Listed here are 7 T cell receptor beta chains from one sample, sequenced in a study of T cell repertoires in cytomegalovirus infection. TCRdb itself ran the reads through MiXCR, one entry per CDR3 protein. Of roughly 500,000 distinct CDR3 sequences detected, 16% appear once; the ten largest clones hold under 30%. The sequenced sample was CD8+ T cells from PBMCs. These receptors all stem from a human donor in good health (CMV status not recorded). Some clones in this sample may be carry-over from other donors' samples.

This clonotype was counted at least ten times. The chain has TRBV7-9 and TRBJ2-1; TRBD2 agrees at 10 bases. The germline CDR1 and CDR2 sequences are SEHNR and FQNEAQ (reference sequence). V lost 4 bases to trimming and J lost 3 bases; unmatched junction nucleotides: 9. The CDR3 totals 17 residues. DNA of the CDR3: TGTGCCAGCAGCTCCACTAGCGGGATAGAGGGCTACAATGAGCAGTTCTTC. It encodes CASSSTSGIEGYNEQFF. The full variable domain, its missing parts supplied by reference TRBV7-9 and TRBJ2-1, is DTGVSQNPRHKITKRGQNVTFRCDPISEHNRLYWYRQTLGQGPEFLTYFQNEAQLEKSRLLSDRFSAERPKGSFSTLEIQRTEQGDSAMYLCASSSTSGIEGYNEQFFGPGTRLTVL.

As for this clonotype: Here the CDR3 omits its conserved ending phenylalanine or tryptophan, so a read error is the likely source. The genes are TRBV25-1 and TRBJ2-1; 9 bases are shared with TRBD2. The germline gives CDR1 MGHDK, CDR2 SYGVNS. V shed 3 bases and J 2 bases; nucleotides not matched to a gene: 2. The CDR3 has 15 amino acids. DNA of the CDR3: TGTGCCAGCAGTGAGACTAGCGGAGCCTACAATGAGCAGTTCTTA. Translated: CASSETSGAYNEQFL.

This clonotype was picked up many times. The chain carries TRBV27 and TRBJ1-4; 9 positions match TRBD1. V shed 5 bases, J shed 0 bases, and the junction held 10 bases outside the gene matches. Germline loops: CDR1 MNHEY, CDR2 SMNVEV (reference sequence). The CDR3 extends over 18 amino acids. CDR3 sequence (DNA): TGTGCCAGCAGTCCCATCCCGGGACAGGGCGCAACTAATGAAAAACTGTTTTTT. This translates into CASSPIPGQGATNEKLFF.

This clonotype occurred many times. The V call is TRBV7-2, the J call TRBJ2-7; perhaps TRBD2 as D (6 bases). The length of the CDR3 is 14 residues. Germline CDR1 reads SGHTA; CDR2 reads FQGNSA. V dropped 5 bases and J dropped 7 bases, with 18 bases sitting between them. The chain's CDR3 is CASSTPGTFEEQYF. The DNA for the CDR3 is TGTGCCAGCAGCACACCCGGGACTTTCGAAGAGCAGTACTTC.

At least ten counts were recorded for this clonotype. This sequence joins TRBV7-6 and TRBJ2-3; D is uncertain. Between the trimmed V and J ends, which lost 0 bases and 4 bases, there was a span of 5 bases. Per the germline V gene, CDR1 is SGHVS and CDR2 is FNYEAQ. The CDR3 runs 13 residues. CDR3 in DNA: TGTGCCAGCAGCTTAGCCCCCTCAGATACGCAGTATTTT. Its protein is CASSLAPSDTQYF.

The chain uses TRBV7-6 and TRBJ2-3; 7 bases are a match to TRBD1. Germline values: CDR1 SGHVS, CDR2 FNYEAQ. The CDR3 sequence is 15 residues long. V gave up 8 bases and J gave up 8 bases; unmatched junction bases: 16. Written as DNA, the CDR3 is TGTGCCAGCGTCACTTCCGGGACAGTACTCAGTACGCAGTATTTT. Protein sequence: CASVTSGTVLSTQYF.

V and J are TRBV5-6 and TRBJ1-5, with D hard to call. The CDR3 contains 13 residues. V lost 0 bases and J 5 bases, leaving 6 bases between the germline ends. Germline CDR1 is SGHDT and CDR2 is YYEEEE. CDR3 sequence reads: CASSLGAHQPQHF. CDR3 bases: TGTGCCAGCAGCTTGGGGGCCCATCAGCCCCAGCATTTT. Based on the CDR3 plus reference TRBV5-6 and TRBJ1-5, the full variable domain is DAGVTQSPTHLIKTRGQQVTLRCSPKSGHDTVSWYQQALGQGPQFIFQYYEEEERQRGNFPDRFSGHQFPNYSSELNVNALLLGDSALYLCASSLGAHQPQHFGDGTRLSIL.